The present TCR beta chain was sequenced within a study of shared clonotypes between healthy human individuals (dated by TCRdb to 2018 to 2021). In terms of the full investigation: A few men and two women, aged 18 to 49 years, made up the cohort. To increase sequencing depth and limit assay-specific biases, TCR repertoire library preparation and sequencing were carried out by different laboratories using diverse techniques. Per donor, leukapheresis produced somewhere between about 0.85 and 9.5 billion PBMCs. Per donor, three plates each were used for CD4 naive and CD4 memory, two for CD8 naive, and one for CD8 memory. To estimate repertoire size and how much clonotypes are shared between individuals, the study performed deep sequencing of blood TCR repertoires from about 5 healthy adults.

Using the deep immunoSEQ assay, TCR CDR3 regions were amplified from genomic DNA by multiplex PCR. Genomic DNA extracted from each cell subset was distributed evenly over all wells of several immunoSEQ 96-well plates, and each plate served as one replicate. Each replicate PCR for sorted subsets received about 220 ng genomic DNA, equal to tens of thousands of T cell genomes. The purified libraries were quantified using a Qubit 3.0 fluorometer, sized with a Bioanalyzer 2100, and then quantified again using the KAPA Library Quantification kit. Each immunoSEQ 96-well plate was sequenced on its own single-read 150-cycle Illumina NextSeq 550 flow cell. Turning to the authors' computational methods: Because the immunoSEQ output included only junctional sequences and no quality scores, the filtering could not be the same as the filtering used for full-length reads. To assign V/J genes and CDR3, sequences were annotated using PyIR, a Python wrapper for IgBLAST v1.9, with IMGT germline references. Reads with weak V/J assignments (E-value above 1e-6), missing CDR3, stop codons, out-of-frame junctions, or ambiguous translated residues were removed. A V3J clonotype was defined by an identical inferred V gene, J gene, and CDR3 amino acid sequence. Percentage overlap between repertoires was calculated by dividing the number of shared unique clonotypes by the size of the smaller repertoire. Three approaches were used to assess repertoire richness: RTK rarefaction, the Chao1 estimator, and Recon v2.1 estimates of unobserved clonotypes. OLGA was used to compute generation probabilities for all TCRbeta clonotypes that the gDNA method yielded from a handful of donors. TCRdb obtained this table from immuneACCESS and retained in-frame rearrangements with V and J assigned. These tables miss some clones; where compared with another copy, unresolved V genes account for less than half of the shortfall, and the remainder is unexplained. That table is the source of V, J and clone size, and D and trimming were worked out from the DNA. The sample includes roughly 680,000 clones, with approximately 77% observed a single time. The ten largest clones capture approximately 2% of the sample.

What the authors observed across the whole study: Only blood was sampled, and tissue TCR repertoires likely differ from those in blood. Pairwise subsampling indicated that sequencing depth was expected to affect the degree of clonotype sharing among donors. Sharing across a few donors was observed for around 5% of naive CD4, 3% to 3.5% of naive CD8, 2% to 2.5% of memory CD4, and about 0.4% of memory CD8 clonotypes. Naive subsets generally had larger estimated clonotype richness than memory subsets. The small number of donors limited the genetic and exposure-history diversity represented. Compared with non-shared clonotypes, clonotypes shared by all four sorted-subset donors had higher generation probabilities. Even with the large sequencing depth, rarefaction of the sorted-subset datasets indicated that sequencing was incomplete.

With regard to this clone: No cognate antigen has been identified for it. Base quality data are lacking; no much larger clone is found one base away. Other nucleotide sequences from this sample produce the same CDR3.

The V end loses 1 base and the J end loses 1 base, and a stretch of 3 bases separates them. The CDR3, cysteine through phenylalanine, is 13 amino acids long. Here the CDR3 DNA is all that survives: 39 bases in frame from base 1. Per the germline V gene, LGHNT is the CDR1 and FRNRAP is the CDR2. The donors were healthy, HIV-negative adults with no recently reported acute infections or vaccinations. Every donor was a Caucasian adult residing in Nashville, Tennessee, USA. CD4+ T cells were enriched by magnetic negative selection, after which naive cells were positively selected on CD45RA and the negative fraction was taken as the memory subset. After blood collection by leukapheresis, PBMCs were isolated using Ficoll-Histopaque density gradient centrifugation and then cryopreserved in the vapor phase of liquid nitrogen. Purity and quantity of every magnetically sorted T cell population were checked by analytical flow cytometry. Genomic DNA was isolated from each sorted fraction and quantified by UV absorbance on a Nanodrop 2000c.

The chain couples TRBV12-5 to TRBJ2-3; the D gene cannot be named for sure. The TCR was taken from a woman aged 30 to 39 in good health. The specimen was memory CD4+ T cells sorted from blood. Read against the paper, the sample's cell subset or site label means: CD45RA-negative fraction. The DNA reads TGTGCTAGTGGTTTGGGGGGCACAGATACGCAGTATTTT. This is translated as CASGLGGTDTQYF. Reference TRBV12-5 and TRBJ2-3 proteins supply the regions before and after the CDR3; the full variable domain is: DARVTQTPRHKVTEMGQEVTMRCQPILGHNTVFWYRQTMMQGLELLAYFRNRAPLDDSGMPKDRFSAEMPDATLATLKIQPSEPRDSAVYFCASGLGGTDTQYFGPGTRLTVL.